The 24 T cell receptor beta chains below were found in one sample sequenced in a study of identical twins. TCRdb re-derived calls from the 5' RACE reads in MiXCR, one entry per CDR3 protein. The sample lists approximately 470,000 distinct CDR3 sequences, approximately 14% seen once, with 0.4% to 0.55% in the top ten. These records were also assigned to another study, of yellow fever vaccine responses in identical twins.

The sequencing input was CD4+ T cells sorted from blood. All receptors come from a woman aged 18-30 years in good health.

The chain couples TRBV9 to TRBJ2-2, with 12 positions matching TRBD1. This CDR3 comprises 16 residues. The germline CDR1 and CDR2 sequences are SGDLS and YYNGEE. V trimming: 4 bases; J trimming: 5 bases; junction bases outside the gene matches: 6. The CDR3 here is CASSSRDRGLTGELFF. CDR3 sequence (DNA): TGTGCCAGCAGCTCCCGGGACAGGGGGCTTACCGGGGAGCTGTTTTTT.

The gene calls are TRBV20-1 and TRBJ2-1, with 8 bases aligning to TRBD1. The CDR3 spans 11 residues. Germline V gene sequence: CDR1 DFQATT, CDR2 SNEGSKA (reference sequence). The trim removed 0 bases at V and 15 bases at J, leaving 4 bases unmatched. The CDR3 spells CSARDPTGGFF. The CDR3 coding sequence is TGCAGTGCTAGAGATCCCACAGGGGGGTTCTTC.

The V gene is TRBV29-1, the J gene TRBJ1-4; tentatively, D is TRBD1 (5 bases). This CDR3 region has 12 residues. The germline CDR1 and CDR2 sequences are SQVTM and ANQGSEA. V lost 2 bases to trimming and J lost 10 bases, with 11 bases between them. The CDR3 DNA is TGCAGCGTTGAACGAAGGCAGGGAAAACTGTTTTTT. The encoded protein is CSVERRQGKLFF.

This clonotype was found a few times. The V call is TRBV12-3 or TRBV12-4, the J call TRBJ1-2, with D unresolved. The CDR3 is made up of 13 amino acids. Trimming cost V 6 bases and J 4 bases, with 12 bases left between them. CDR3 DNA sequence: TGTGCCAGCAGCCCTGGGCGGCTCTATGGCTACACCTTC. Translated, it gives CASSPGRLYGYTF.

This clonotype occurred many times. V gene TRBV7-2 combines with J gene TRBJ2-5; D is possibly TRBD2 (6 bases). Trimming removed 3 bases at V and 4 bases at J, with 9 bases between. Per germline, CDR1 SGHTA and CDR2 FQGNSA. CDR3 length: 13 amino acids. The CDR3 sequence is CASSFMGGETQYF. The CDR3, as DNA: TGTGCCAGCAGCTTTATGGGGGGAGAGACCCAGTACTTC.

This clonotype occurred a few times. The genes are TRBV28 and TRBJ2-5; tentatively, D is TRBD1 (6 bases). The CDR3 consists of 16 residues. In germline, CDR1 is MDHEN, CDR2 SYDVKM. V was cut by 3 bases and J by 0 bases, with 14 bases left in between. CDR3 nucleotides: TGTGCCAGCAGTTTGTGGGACATAAGTTACCAAGAGACCCAGTACTTC. Residues: CASSLWDISYQETQYF.

This clonotype occurred a few times. The chain combines TRBV5-5 with TRBJ1-2; 7 positions agree with TRBD1. Germline V gene lookup returns CDR1 SGHKS and CDR2 YYEKEE (reference sequence). The trim removed 3 bases at V and 5 bases at J, leaving 4 bases unmatched. The CDR3 is 13 amino acids. The DNA of the CDR3 is TGTGCCAGCAGCTCGACAGGGTGGTATGGCTACACCTTC. Encoded protein: CASSSTGWYGYTF.

The CDR3, as DNA: TGTGCCAGCACCCCGGGTAGTGAAAAACTGTTTTTT. This codes for CASTPGSEKLFF. The chain carries TRBV12-3 or TRBV12-4 and TRBJ1-4; D remains unclear. The CDR3 runs to 12 residues. V was clipped by 7 bases and J by 7 bases, with 10 bases between them.

This clonotype was picked up many times. The chain employs TRBV5-1 and TRBJ2-5; D not certain. The V end lost 0 bases, the J end lost 1 base, and 4 bases lay between the germline ends. The CDR3 contains 13 residues. CDR1 and CDR2 (germline): SGHRS, YFSETQ. CDR3 sequence (DNA): TGCGCCAGCAGCTTGGCCAGCCAAGAGACCCAGTACTTC. It yields the protein CASSLASQETQYF.

The rearrangement joins TRBV29-1 to TRBJ2-3, with 7 bases that match TRBD2. CDR1 SQVTM and CDR2 ANQGSEA come from the germline V gene. The CDR3 is made up of 15 amino acids. J gave up 3 bases and V 8 bases, and 14 bases lay outside the gene matches. The CDR3 bases are TGCAGCCTTCAGGGTGACGGGGGGACGACAGATACGCAGTATTTT. This encodes CSLQGDGGTTDTQYF.

The J gene is TRBJ2-7, the V gene TRBV5-6, with D unresolved. Germline lookup yields CDR1 SGHDT and CDR2 YYEEEE. V lost 1 base to trimming and J lost 2 bases, with 13 bases between them. The CDR3 is 15 residues long. The CDR3 here is CASSLRAGKTYEQYF. The CDR3 DNA is TGTGCCAGCAGCTTGAGGGCAGGAAAGACCTACGAGCAGTACTTC.

V and J are TRBV30 and TRBJ2-3; unclear D gene. Per the germline V gene, CDR1 is GTSNPN and CDR2 is SVGIG (reference sequence). The CDR3 length is 15 residues. V was pared by 1 base and J by 2 bases, with 13 bases between. In DNA, the CDR3 is TGTGCCTGGAGTGAGTTGGACCGAGCCACAGATACGCAGTATTTT. Translation: CAWSELDRATDTQYF.

The chain combines TRBV7-6 with TRBJ2-5; 9 positions agree with TRBD1. The V gene's germline CDR1 is SGHVS and CDR2 FNYEAQ. J was trimmed by 1 base and V by 7 bases; bases with no gene match: 10. The CDR3 length is 16 residues. CDR3 nucleotides: TGTGCCAGCAAGGGGACAGGGAGGATGGGCCAAGAGACCCAGTACTTC. The encoded protein is CASKGTGRMGQETQYF.

This clonotype was observed many times. The chain couples TRBV5-1 to TRBJ2-3; tentative D call: TRBD1 (6 bases). Germline lookup yields CDR1 SGHRS and CDR2 YFSETQ. The CDR3 is made up of 15 amino acids. With 4 bases removed from V and 0 bases from J, the gap between germline ends came to 12 bases. The DNA of the CDR3 is TGCGCCAGCAGCACCGGGACAACTAGCACAGATACGCAGTATTTT. It specifies CASSTGTTSTDTQYF.

This clonotype was observed many times. The chain has TRBV12-3 or TRBV12-4 and TRBJ1-5, with D perhaps TRBD1 (5 bases). The CDR3 covers 15 residues. Trimming pared 0 bases from V and 4 bases from J, leaving 10 bases between. The CDR3 nucleotides are TGTGCCAGCAGTTTAGCCCCGACAGAAAATCAGCCCCAGCATTTT. It codes for CASSLAPTENQPQHF.

V is TRBV15 and J is TRBJ1-4; D perhaps matches TRBD1 (6 bases). The CDR3 runs 18 residues. Germline values: CDR1 LNHNV, CDR2 YYDKDF (reference sequence). V lost 4 bases, J lost 0 bases, and 18 bases lay in between. CDR3 DNA sequence: TGTGCCACCAGCACAAAAACGTTAAACAGGGCAACTAATGAAAAACTGTTTTTT. Amino acid sequence: CATSTKTLNRATNEKLFF.

Only a few counts were recorded for this clonotype. Sequence at one end of the junction differs from germline and may be a read error. The chain uses TRBV3-1 and TRBJ2-5, with 7 nucleotides matching TRBD2. The CDR3 sequence is 15 residues long. Germline values: CDR1 LGHDT, CDR2 YNNKEL (reference sequence). The CDR3 reads CASSVRLARRETQYF. The DNA for the CDR3 is TGTGCTAGCAGCGTGCGACTAGCCCGGCGGGAGACCCAGTACTTC.

The chain has TRBV20-1 and TRBJ2-3; a weak D match, TRBD1 (6 bases). Germline V lookup: CDR1 DFQATT, CDR2 SNEGSKA (reference sequence). The CDR3 sequence is 14 residues long. Trimming removed 4 bases at V and 0 bases at J, with 11 bases between. CDR3 amino acids: CSAMWGLSTDTQYF. The CDR3 nucleotides are TGCAGTGCTATGTGGGGGCTTAGCACAGATACGCAGTATTTT.

The sample holds a few counts of this clonotype. The J gene is TRBJ2-5, the V gene TRBV11-2, with D maybe TRBD2 (5 bases). The germline V and J ends were trimmed by 0 bases and 0 bases, with 8 bases remaining between them. Germline CDR1 reads SGHAT; CDR2 reads FQNNGV. This CDR3 has 15 residues. The CDR3 bases are TGTGCCAGCAGCTTAGATGACTACAACCAAGAGACCCAGTACTTC. It yields the protein CASSLDDYNQETQYF.

This chain joins TRBV7-2 and TRBJ2-7, with D possibly matching TRBD1 (5 bases). The V and J ends lost 1 base and 3 bases respectively, with 13 bases between them. CDR1 is SGHTA, CDR2 FQGNSA, per germline. This CDR3 has 15 residues. The CDR3 protein is CASSLVGDDSYEQYF. CDR3 DNA sequence: TGTGCCAGCAGCTTAGTGGGCGATGACAGCTACGAGCAGTACTTC.

The chain is built from TRBV28 and TRBJ1-6; 7 bases line up with TRBD1. With V trimmed by 7 bases and J by 6 bases, 9 bases remained unmatched. This CDR3 comprises 15 residues. From germline, CDR1 is MDHEN and CDR2 SYDVKM. CDR3 in DNA: TGTGCCAGCATGCTCATGACAGGGATTAATTCACCCCTCCACTTT. Translating it yields CASMLMTGINSPLHF.

The table lists this clonotype with a count of one. The V and J genes are TRBV6-2 or TRBV6-3 and TRBJ2-7, with a possible D match to TRBD1 (6 bases). The CDR3 is made up of 15 amino acids. Trimming took off 5 bases at V and 3 bases at J, with 17 bases between the two ends. The germline CDR1 and CDR2 sequences are MNHEY and SVGEGT. The CDR3 DNA sequence: TGTGCCAGCAGTGTTAGACAGGTTTCGTTCTACGAGCAGTACTTC. Translating it yields CASSVRQVSFYEQYF.

This clonotype has just a few counts. The chain is built from TRBV10-3 and TRBJ1-1; weak D call: TRBD1 (5 bases). CDR3 size: 15 residues. Germline V gene data show CDR1 as ENHRY and CDR2 as SYGVKD. V lost 0 bases and J lost 0, with 8 bases in between. CDR3 residues: CAISESGGMNTEAFF. CDR3 nucleotides: TGTGCCATCAGTGAGTCGGGGGGGATGAACACTGAAGCTTTCTTT.

V is TRBV7-2 and J is TRBJ1-4, with D possibly TRBD1 on 5 matching bases. V shed 1 base and J shed 8 bases, with 20 bases lying between them. The CDR3 totals 17 residues. Germline V lookup: CDR1 SGHTA, CDR2 FQGNSA. CDR3 amino acids: CASSLVGGSGAREKLFF. CDR3 bases: TGTGCCAGCAGCTTAGTTGGCGGTAGCGGGGCGCGGGAAAAACTGTTTTTT.